This TCR beta chain came from a study of blood T cell repertoires in COVID-19. Study information: The origin of the acute and convalescent COVID-19 samples was the United States, Italy and Spain. T cells, B-cell-depleted T cells, or PBMCs supplied cDNA or gDNA.

The data were produced by immunoSEQ multiplex PCR, yet TCRdb's version contains in-frame clones alone and is incomplete. The table has 66,000 or so clones, around 80% seen once. The CDR3 runs to 13 residues. The germline CDR1 and CDR2 sequences are SGHAT and FQNNGV. Trimming removed 5 bases from V and 5 bases from J; junction bases left unmatched: 5. The sequenced sample was peripheral blood. This chain uses TRBV11-2 with TRBJ2-5; 7 bases are shared with TRBD2. The receptor's source is a human donor in a cohort sampled during active COVID-19. The CDR3 here is CASSRGSVETQYF. Written as DNA, the CDR3 is TGTGCCAGCAGCCGCGGGAGTGTGGAGACCCAGTACTTC.